The 25 T cell receptor beta chains below were found in one sample sequenced in a study of T cell responses to AZD1222 COVID-19 vaccine. Sequenced by immunoSEQ multiplex PCR; TCRdb stores in-frame clones only, minus some. The repertoire has approximately 150,000 clones, about 92% of them found once; the top ten carry roughly an eighth. This specimen was peripheral blood, taken after recovery from COVID-19. Receptors originate from an adult who had recovered from COVID-19.

The rearrangement links TRBV2 to TRBJ2-1; a possible D gene is TRBD1 (6 bases). Trimming removed 6 bases at V and 9 bases at J, with 15 bases between. The CDR3 is 13 amino acids. Germline CDR1 and CDR2: SNHLY and FYNNEI. The DNA of the CDR3 is TGTGCCAGCAGCATTAGAACAGGGATTGAGCAGTTCTTC. Its translation: CASSIRTGIEQFF.

V is TRBV27 and J is TRBJ2-5; no firm D call. Germline-derived CDR1 and CDR2 are MNHEY and SMNVEV (reference sequence). This CDR3 is built from 13 residues. Trimming removed 4 bases at V and 0 bases at J, with 6 bases between. This chain's CDR3 is CASSSPYQETQYF. In DNA, the CDR3 is TGTGCCAGCAGTTCCCCGTACCAAGAGACCCAGTACTTC.

The gene calls are TRBV2 and TRBJ1-2, with D tentatively TRBD1 (6 bases). This CDR3 has 15 amino acids. Germline V gene data show CDR1 as SNHLY and CDR2 as FYNNEI. V gave up 11 bases and J gave up 7 bases, with 26 bases separating them. In DNA form, the CDR3 reads TGTGCCGAGAACCGACAGGCCTCGGGGGTGGGTGGCTACACCTTC. This gives the protein CAENRQASGVGGYTF.

The chain couples TRBV3-1 (or the pseudogene TRBV3-2) to TRBJ2-3, with D possibly TRBD2 on 5 matching bases. Germline CDR1 LGHDT, CDR2 YNNKEL (reference sequence). CDR3 size: 16 residues. V gave up 3 bases and J gave up 2 bases, with 15 bases separating them. The CDR3 here is CASSQGFGGITDTQYF. Here the CDR3 DNA reads TGTGCCAGCAGCCAGGGCTTTGGAGGAATCACAGATACGCAGTATTTT.

The V call is TRBV7-9, the J call TRBJ1-2, with D unresolved. Trimming shortened V by 5 bases and J by 0 bases, and 13 bases separated the two germline ends. This CDR3 has 15 residues. Germline CDR1 is SEHNR and CDR2 is FQNEAQ (reference sequence). Here the CDR3 reads CASSPWPVTNYGYTF. The DNA for the CDR3 is TGTGCCAGCAGCCCATGGCCAGTTACTAACTATGGCTACACCTTC.

V is TRBV18 and J is TRBJ2-7; D ambiguous. This CDR3 contains 16 residues. In germline, CDR1 is KGHSH, CDR2 LQKENI. Deletions cut 3 bases from V and 0 bases from J, with 15 bases between. The CDR3 coding sequence is TGTGCCAGCTCACCTAAACCCTCCGCCGACTCCTACGAGCAGTACTTC. This translates into CASSPKPSADSYEQYF. Together with reference TRBV18 and TRBJ2-7, the CDR3 gives the full variable domain: NAGVMQNPRHLVRRRGQEARLRCSPMKGHSHVYWYRQLPEEGLKFMVYLQKENIIDESGMPKERFSAEFPKEGPSILRIQQVVRGDSAAYFCASSPKPSADSYEQYFGPGTRLTVT.

The chain recombines TRBV28 with TRBJ1-5; possible D gene TRBD1, 5 bases. CDR1 and CDR2 (germline): MDHEN, SYDVKM. The CDR3 covers 14 residues. The V end was cut by 7 bases, the J end by 10 bases, with 20 bases between. The CDR3 DNA sequence: TGTGCCAGCACCCTCAACAGGTACCGGGACCCCCAGCATTTT. Its translation: CASTLNRYRDPQHF. Variable domain in full (rest from reference TRBV28 and TRBJ1-5): DVKVTQSSRYLVKRTGEKVFLECVQDMDHENMFWYRQDPGLGLRLIYFSYDVKMKEKGDIPEGYSVSREKKERFSLILESASTNQTSMYLCASTLNRYRDPQHFGDGTRLSIL.

J is TRBJ1-4 and V is TRBV4-1; 9 bases line up with TRBD1. Trimming took 2 bases from V and 5 from J; bases not matched to a gene: 6. The CDR3 is 16 residues long. Germline lookup yields CDR1 MGHRA and CDR2 YSYEKL. The CDR3 sequence is CASSQRGTGWNEKLFF. Here the CDR3 DNA reads TGCGCCAGCAGCCAAAGGGGGACAGGGTGGAATGAAAAACTGTTTTTT.

V gene TRBV9 combines with J gene TRBJ2-1; D unresolved. The CDR3 is made up of 13 amino acids. The germline CDR1 and CDR2 sequences are SGDLS and YYNGEE. The germline V and J ends were trimmed by 3 bases and 0 bases, with 4 bases remaining between them. CDR3 coding DNA: TGTGCCAGCAGCGACAACTCCTACAATGAGCAGTTCTTC. It yields the protein CASSDNSYNEQFF.

V usage is TRBV5-6 and J usage is TRBJ2-1, with D uncertain. The CDR3 contains 11 residues. Germline loops: CDR1 SGHDT, CDR2 YYEEEE. The ends were cut back, 0 bases at V and 16 bases at J, with 11 bases in the middle. The CDR3 spells CASSLEESRFF. The CDR3 DNA reads TGTGCCAGCAGCTTGGAGGAGTCTCGATTCTTC.

This CDR3 is CASSLETDQKETQYF. As DNA, the CDR3 is TGTGCCAGCAGCTTAGAGACAGACCAAAAGGAGACCCAGTACTTC. This chain uses TRBV7-6 with TRBJ2-5; maybe TRBD1 (5 bases). The V and J ends lost 1 base and 5 bases respectively, with 14 bases between them. The CDR3 sequence is 15 residues long. CDR1 is SGHVS, CDR2 FNYEAQ, per germline.

In this sample, this clone turned up once. The rearrangement links TRBV29-1 to TRBJ2-5; the D gene is possibly TRBD1 (6 bases). This CDR3 has 12 residues. Trimming took off 3 bases at V and 4 bases at J, with 9 bases between the two ends. Germline loops: CDR1 SQVTM, CDR2 ANQGSEA. CDR3 sequence: CSVENRAETQYF. The CDR3 DNA sequence: TGCAGCGTTGAGAACAGGGCAGAGACCCAGTACTTC.

The chain has TRBV11-2 and TRBJ2-5; D gene unclear. The germline V gene has CDR1 SGHAT and CDR2 FQNNGV. Between the trimmed V and J ends, which lost 5 bases and 7 bases, there was a span of 20 bases. The CDR3 sequence is 15 residues long. CDR3 DNA sequence: TGTGCCAGCAGCCCGAGGCAGCATAGTATGGGGACCCAGTACTTC. Encoded protein: CASSPRQHSMGTQYF. The full variable domain, its missing parts supplied by reference TRBV11-2 and TRBJ2-5, is EAGVAQSPRYKIIEKRQSVAFWCNPISGHATLYWYQQILGQGPKLLIQFQNNGVVDDSQLPKDRFSAERLKGVDSTLKIQPAKLEDSAVYLCASSPRQHSMGTQYFGPGTRLLVL.

The chain links TRBV3-1 (or the pseudogene TRBV3-2) to TRBJ2-2, with D unclear. Trimming shortened V by 0 bases and J by 1 base, and 3 bases separated the two germline ends. Germline V gene data show CDR1 as LGHDT and CDR2 as YNNKEL (reference sequence). The CDR3 is made up of 14 amino acids. The CDR3 nucleotides read TGTGCCAGCAGCCAAGAGGTGAACACCGGGGAGCTGTTTTTT. This translates into CASSQEVNTGELFF.

This chain joins TRBV12-3 or TRBV12-4 and TRBJ1-1; D is undetermined. Trimming removed 6 bases at V and 0 bases at J, with 8 bases between. The CDR3 sequence is 13 residues long. CDR3 nucleotides: TGTGCCAGCAGCAGACGGTTGAACACTGAAGCTTTCTTT. It codes for CASSRRLNTEAFF.

The V and J genes are TRBV12-5 and TRBJ2-4; D possibly matches TRBD1 or TRBD2 (5 bases each). CDR3 length: 16 residues. Germline values: CDR1 LGHNT, CDR2 FRNRAP. Between the trimmed V and J ends, which lost 5 bases and 0 bases, there was a span of 14 bases. In DNA, the CDR3 is TGTGCTAGTGGTCCCGGGGCCGACTTAGCCAAAAACATTCAGTACTTC. It is translated as CASGPGADLAKNIQYF.

The V and J genes are TRBV15 and TRBJ1-4; D may be TRBD1 (5 bases). The CDR3 is made up of 17 amino acids. The germline CDR1 and CDR2 sequences are LNHNV and YYDKDF (reference sequence). The V end was cut by 3 bases, the J end by 7 bases, with 21 bases between. CDR3 sequence reads: CATSSGITGSGGEKLFF. The CDR3 DNA reads as TGTGCCACCAGCAGCGGAATTACAGGCAGTGGGGGTGAAAAACTGTTTTTT.

The CDR3 here is CASSQAVGQPQHF. DNA for the CDR3: TGTGCCAGCAGCCAAGCCGTAGGTCAGCCCCAGCATTTT. V gene TRBV3-1 (or the pseudogene TRBV3-2) combines with J gene TRBJ1-5; D gene ambiguous. Germline values: CDR1 LGHDT, CDR2 YNNKEL (reference sequence). The length of the CDR3 is 13 residues. Trimming cost V 1 base and J 6 bases, with 7 bases left between them.

This chain connects TRBV5-4 to TRBJ2-7, with 8 bases that match TRBD1. V was clipped by 4 bases and J by 4 bases; unmatched bases: 13. Germline V gene data show CDR1 as SGHNT and CDR2 as YYREEE (reference sequence). CDR3 size: 16 residues. The CDR3: CASSRVFGTGTYEQYF. The DNA of the CDR3 is TGTGCCAGCAGCAGGGTTTTCGGGACAGGAACGTACGAGCAGTACTTC.

The rearrangement joins TRBV15 to TRBJ2-5; maybe TRBD2 (5 bases). Germline CDR1 LNHNV, CDR2 YYDKDF (reference sequence). V gave up 0 bases and J gave up 2 bases, with 19 bases separating them. The CDR3 totals 18 residues. CDR3 nucleotides: TGTGCCACCAGCAGAGATTTCCCGGCGGAGTGGGAGCAAGAGACCCAGTACTTC. Translation: CATSRDFPAEWEQETQYF.

The rearrangement links TRBV11-3 to TRBJ1-3, with a tentative D call TRBD1 (6 bases). This CDR3 spans 15 amino acids. The germline V gene has CDR1 SGHNT and CDR2 YENEEA. Trimming left V 3 bases short and J 0 bases short, with 9 bases between. As DNA, the CDR3 is TGTGCCAGCAGCTTGGACAGTCGCTCTGGAAACACCATATATTTT. Translation gives CASSLDSRSGNTIYF.

V gene TRBV29-1 combines with J gene TRBJ1-2; possibly TRBD1 for D (6 bases). Germline V gene data show CDR1 as SQVTM and CDR2 as ANQGSEA. Deletions cut 3 bases from V and 4 bases from J, with 15 bases between. The CDR3 runs 14 residues. The CDR3 bases are TGCAGCGTTGAGGGGGGACACTCAACCTATGGCTACACCTTC. Amino acid sequence: CSVEGGHSTYGYTF.

The J gene is TRBJ2-3, the V gene TRBV11-2, with TRBD2 matching 7 bases. This CDR3 contains 17 residues. Germline lookup yields CDR1 SGHAT and CDR2 FQNNGV. J gave up 1 base and V 4 bases, and 11 bases lay outside the gene matches. The CDR3 bases are TGTGCCAGCAGCTCCCGGCCGGGGGGACTTGGCACAGATACGCAGTATTTT. Its translation is CASSSRPGGLGTDTQYF. The whole variable domain, remainder taken from reference TRBV11-2 and TRBJ2-3, is EAGVAQSPRYKIIEKRQSVAFWCNPISGHATLYWYQQILGQGPKLLIQFQNNGVVDDSQLPKDRFSAERLKGVDSTLKIQPAKLEDSAVYLCASSSRPGGLGTDTQYFGPGTRLTVL.

The chain uses TRBV19 and TRBJ2-7, with 10 bases identical to TRBD1. Trimming removed 2 bases from V and 0 bases from J; junction bases left unmatched: 10. Per the germline V gene, CDR1 is LNHDA and CDR2 is SQIVND (reference sequence). The CDR3 totals 18 residues. The CDR3 region is CASSIRSGTGAFSYEQYF. As DNA, the CDR3 is TGTGCCAGTAGTATACGCTCCGGGACAGGGGCCTTCTCCTACGAGCAGTACTTC.

The chain carries TRBV7-9 and TRBJ2-1, with 7 nucleotides matching TRBD2. Germline V gene sequence: CDR1 SEHNR, CDR2 FQNEAQ (reference sequence). Trimming at V came to 2 bases and at J to 5 bases, leaving 9 bases not matched to a gene. The CDR3 extends over 16 amino acids. Here the CDR3 DNA reads TGTGCCAGCAGCTTAATTCCCCTAGCGGTTAACAATGAGCAGTTCTTC. As protein: CASSLIPLAVNNEQFF.